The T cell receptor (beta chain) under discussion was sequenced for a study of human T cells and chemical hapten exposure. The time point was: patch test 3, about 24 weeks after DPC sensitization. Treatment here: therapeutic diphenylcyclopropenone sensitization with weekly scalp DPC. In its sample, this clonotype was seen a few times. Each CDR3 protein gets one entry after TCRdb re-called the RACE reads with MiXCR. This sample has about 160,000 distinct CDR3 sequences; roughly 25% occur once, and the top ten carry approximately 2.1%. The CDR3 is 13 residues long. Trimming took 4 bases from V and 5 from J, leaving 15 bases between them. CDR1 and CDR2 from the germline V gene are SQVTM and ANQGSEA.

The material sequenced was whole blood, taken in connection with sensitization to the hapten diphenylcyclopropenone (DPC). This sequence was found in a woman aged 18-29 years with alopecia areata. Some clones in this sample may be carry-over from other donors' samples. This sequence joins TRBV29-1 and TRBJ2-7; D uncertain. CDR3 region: CSVVGRELDEQYF. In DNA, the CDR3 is TGCAGCGTTGTTGGTAGGGAATTGGACGAGCAGTACTTC.